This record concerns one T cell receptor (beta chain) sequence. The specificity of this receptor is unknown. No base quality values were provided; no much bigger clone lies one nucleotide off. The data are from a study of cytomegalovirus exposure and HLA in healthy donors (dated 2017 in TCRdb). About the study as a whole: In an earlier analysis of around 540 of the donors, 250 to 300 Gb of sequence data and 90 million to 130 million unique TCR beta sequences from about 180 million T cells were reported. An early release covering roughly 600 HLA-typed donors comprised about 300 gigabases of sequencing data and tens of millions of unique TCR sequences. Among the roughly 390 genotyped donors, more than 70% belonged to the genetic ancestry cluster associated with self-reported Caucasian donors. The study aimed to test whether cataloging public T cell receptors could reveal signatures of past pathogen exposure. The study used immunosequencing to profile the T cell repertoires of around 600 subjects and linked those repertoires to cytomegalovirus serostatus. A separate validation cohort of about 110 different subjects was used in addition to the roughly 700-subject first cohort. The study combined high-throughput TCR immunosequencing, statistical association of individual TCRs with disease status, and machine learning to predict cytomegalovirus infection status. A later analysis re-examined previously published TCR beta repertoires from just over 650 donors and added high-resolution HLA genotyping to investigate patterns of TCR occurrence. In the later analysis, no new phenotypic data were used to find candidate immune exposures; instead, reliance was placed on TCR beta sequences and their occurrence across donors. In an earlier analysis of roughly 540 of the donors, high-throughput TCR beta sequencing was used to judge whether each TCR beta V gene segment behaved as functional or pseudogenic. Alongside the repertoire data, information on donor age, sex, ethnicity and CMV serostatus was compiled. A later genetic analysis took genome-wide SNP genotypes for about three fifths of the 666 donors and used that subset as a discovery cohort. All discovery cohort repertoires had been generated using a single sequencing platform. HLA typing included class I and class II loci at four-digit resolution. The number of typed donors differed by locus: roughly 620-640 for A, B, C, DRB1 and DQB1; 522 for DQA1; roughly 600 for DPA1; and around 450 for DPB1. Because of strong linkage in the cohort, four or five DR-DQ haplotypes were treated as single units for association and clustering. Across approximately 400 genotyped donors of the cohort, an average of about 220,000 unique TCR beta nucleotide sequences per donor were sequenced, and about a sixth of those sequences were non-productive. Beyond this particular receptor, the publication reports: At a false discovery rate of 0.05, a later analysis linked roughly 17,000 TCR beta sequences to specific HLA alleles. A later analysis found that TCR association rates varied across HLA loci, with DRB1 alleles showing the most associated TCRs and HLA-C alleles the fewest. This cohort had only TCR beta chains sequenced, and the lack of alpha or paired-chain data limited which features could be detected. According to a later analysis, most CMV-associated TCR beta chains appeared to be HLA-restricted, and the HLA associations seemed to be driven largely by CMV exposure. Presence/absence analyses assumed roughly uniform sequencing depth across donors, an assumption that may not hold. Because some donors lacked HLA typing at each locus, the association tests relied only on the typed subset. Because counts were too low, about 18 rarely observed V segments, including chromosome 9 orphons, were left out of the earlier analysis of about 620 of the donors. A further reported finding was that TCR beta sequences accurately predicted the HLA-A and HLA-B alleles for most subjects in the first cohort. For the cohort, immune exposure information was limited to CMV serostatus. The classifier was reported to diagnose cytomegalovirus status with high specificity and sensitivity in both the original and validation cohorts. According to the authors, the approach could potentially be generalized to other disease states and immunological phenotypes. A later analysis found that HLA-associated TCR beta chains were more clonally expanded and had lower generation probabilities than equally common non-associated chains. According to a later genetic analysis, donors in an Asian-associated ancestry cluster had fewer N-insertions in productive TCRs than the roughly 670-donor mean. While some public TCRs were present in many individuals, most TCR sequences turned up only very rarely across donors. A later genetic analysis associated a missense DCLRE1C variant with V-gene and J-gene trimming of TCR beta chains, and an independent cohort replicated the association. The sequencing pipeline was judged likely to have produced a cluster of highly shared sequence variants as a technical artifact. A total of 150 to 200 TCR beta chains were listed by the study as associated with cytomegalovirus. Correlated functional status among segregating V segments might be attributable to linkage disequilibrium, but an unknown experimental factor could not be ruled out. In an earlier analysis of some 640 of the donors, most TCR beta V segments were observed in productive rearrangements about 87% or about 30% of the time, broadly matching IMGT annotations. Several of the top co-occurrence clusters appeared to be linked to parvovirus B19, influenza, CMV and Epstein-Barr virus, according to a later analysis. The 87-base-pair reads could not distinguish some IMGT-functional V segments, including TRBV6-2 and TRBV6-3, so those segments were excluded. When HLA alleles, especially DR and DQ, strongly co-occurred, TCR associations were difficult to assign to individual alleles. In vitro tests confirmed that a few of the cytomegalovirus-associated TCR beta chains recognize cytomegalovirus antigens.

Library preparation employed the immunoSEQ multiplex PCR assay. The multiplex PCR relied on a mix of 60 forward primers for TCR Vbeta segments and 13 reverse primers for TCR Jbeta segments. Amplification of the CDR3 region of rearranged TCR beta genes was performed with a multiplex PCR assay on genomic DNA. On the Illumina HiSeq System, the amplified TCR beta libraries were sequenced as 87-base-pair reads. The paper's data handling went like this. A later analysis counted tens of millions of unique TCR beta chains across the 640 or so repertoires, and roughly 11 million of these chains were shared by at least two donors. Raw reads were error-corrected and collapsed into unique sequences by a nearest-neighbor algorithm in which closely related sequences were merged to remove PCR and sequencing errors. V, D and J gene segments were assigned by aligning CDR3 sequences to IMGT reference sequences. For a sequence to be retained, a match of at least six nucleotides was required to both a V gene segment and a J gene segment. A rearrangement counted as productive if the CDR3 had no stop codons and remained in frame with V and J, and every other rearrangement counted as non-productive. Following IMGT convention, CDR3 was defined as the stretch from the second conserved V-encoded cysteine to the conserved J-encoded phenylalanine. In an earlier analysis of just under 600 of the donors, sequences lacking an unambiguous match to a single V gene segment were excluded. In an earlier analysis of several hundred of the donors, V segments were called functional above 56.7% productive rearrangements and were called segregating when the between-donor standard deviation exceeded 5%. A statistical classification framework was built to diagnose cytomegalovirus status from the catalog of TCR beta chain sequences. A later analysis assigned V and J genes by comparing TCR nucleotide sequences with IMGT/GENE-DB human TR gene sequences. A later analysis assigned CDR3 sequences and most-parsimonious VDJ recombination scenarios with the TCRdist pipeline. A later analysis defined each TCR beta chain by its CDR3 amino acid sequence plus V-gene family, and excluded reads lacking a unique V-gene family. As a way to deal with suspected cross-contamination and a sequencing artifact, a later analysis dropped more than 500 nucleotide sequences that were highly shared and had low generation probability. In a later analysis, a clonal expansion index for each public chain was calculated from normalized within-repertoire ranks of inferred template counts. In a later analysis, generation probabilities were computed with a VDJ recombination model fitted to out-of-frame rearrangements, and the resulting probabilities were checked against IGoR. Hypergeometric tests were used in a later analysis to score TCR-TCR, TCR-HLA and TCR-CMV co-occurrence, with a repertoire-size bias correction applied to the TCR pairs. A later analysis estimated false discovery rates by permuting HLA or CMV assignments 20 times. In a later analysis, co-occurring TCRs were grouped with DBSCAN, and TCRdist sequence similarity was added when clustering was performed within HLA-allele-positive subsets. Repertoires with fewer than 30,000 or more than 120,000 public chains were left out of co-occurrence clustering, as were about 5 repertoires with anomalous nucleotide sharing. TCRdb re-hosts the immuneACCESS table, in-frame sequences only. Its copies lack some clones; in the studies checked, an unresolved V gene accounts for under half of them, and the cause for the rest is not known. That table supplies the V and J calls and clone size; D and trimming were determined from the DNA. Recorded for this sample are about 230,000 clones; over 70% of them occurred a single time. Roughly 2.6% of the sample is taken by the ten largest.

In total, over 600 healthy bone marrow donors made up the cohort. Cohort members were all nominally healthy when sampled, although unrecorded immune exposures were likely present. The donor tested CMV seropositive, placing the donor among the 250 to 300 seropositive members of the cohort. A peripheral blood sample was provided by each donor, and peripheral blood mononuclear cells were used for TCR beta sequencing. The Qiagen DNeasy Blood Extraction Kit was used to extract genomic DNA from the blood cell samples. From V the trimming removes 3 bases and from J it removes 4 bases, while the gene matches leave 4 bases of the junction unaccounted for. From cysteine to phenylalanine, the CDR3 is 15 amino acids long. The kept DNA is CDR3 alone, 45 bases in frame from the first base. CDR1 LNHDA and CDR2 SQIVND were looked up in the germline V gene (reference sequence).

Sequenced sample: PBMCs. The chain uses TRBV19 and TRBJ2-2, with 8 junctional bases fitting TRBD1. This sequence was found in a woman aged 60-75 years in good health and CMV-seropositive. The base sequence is TGTGCCAGTAGTATCCGGGACAGGAGCACCGGGGAGCTGTTTTTT. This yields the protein CASSIRDRSTGELFF.